This entry is about one T cell receptor beta chain. This entry belongs to a study of blood T cell repertoires in COVID-19. Study details: Researchers got acute and convalescent COVID-19 samples from the United States, Italy and Spain. T cells, B-cell-depleted T cells, or PBMCs supplied cDNA or gDNA.

CDR3 size: 15 residues. The germline V gene encodes CDR1 MDHEN and CDR2 SYDVKM. Trimming shortened V by 4 bases and J by 4 bases, and 17 bases separated the two germline ends. Under the authors' procedure: Reference gene primer amplification gave nucleated cell count estimates. The method was immunoSEQ multiplex PCR; TCRdb's version includes in-frame clones alone and lacks a portion of them. The D gene and trimming were derived from the DNA, and the V and J assignments and clone size from that table. The sample includes just over 650,000 clones, about 90% of them seen just once. V gene TRBV28 combines with J gene TRBJ2-7; possible D gene TRBD1, 6 bases. Material: peripheral blood. This TCR was recovered from a young woman with acute or convalescent COVID-19. In nucleotides, the CDR3 is TGTGCCAGCAGTTCGCGCCGGGACACCTATTACGAGCAGTACTTC. Protein: CASSSRRDTYYEQYF.